This entry is about one TCR beta chain. The CDR3 is 13 residues long. Germline V gives CDR1 SGHNT, CDR2 YENEEA. V was shortened by 4 bases and J by 3 bases, with 10 bases between the two germline ends. The record originates from a study of control samples from healthy donors and cancer patients. Here immunoSEQ multiplex PCR was the method, and the copy in TCRdb shows in-frame clones only, minus some. Here the sample spans 85,000 to 100,000 clones, just over 90% being singletons. The origin of this receptor is a man aged 18-30 years in good health. The sample consisted of blood. The V call is TRBV11-3, the J call TRBJ2-7, with D possibly being TRBD1 or TRBD2 (5 bases each). The CDR3 DNA is TGTGCCAGCAGCTCGGGACGATTCTACGAGCAGTACTTC. Translation gives CASSSGRFYEQYF.